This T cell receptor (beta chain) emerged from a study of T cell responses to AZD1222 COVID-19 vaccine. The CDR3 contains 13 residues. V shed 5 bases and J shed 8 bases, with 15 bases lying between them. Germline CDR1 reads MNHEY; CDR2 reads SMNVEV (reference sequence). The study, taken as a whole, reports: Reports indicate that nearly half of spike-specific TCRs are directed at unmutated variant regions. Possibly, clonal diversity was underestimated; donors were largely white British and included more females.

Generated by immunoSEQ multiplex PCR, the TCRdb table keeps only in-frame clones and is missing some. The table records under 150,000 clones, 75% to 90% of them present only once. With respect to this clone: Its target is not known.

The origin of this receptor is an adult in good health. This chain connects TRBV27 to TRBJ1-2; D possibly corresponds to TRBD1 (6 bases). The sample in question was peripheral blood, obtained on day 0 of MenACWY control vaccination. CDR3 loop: CASSEDRSRGYTF. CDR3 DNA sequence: TGTGCCAGCAGTGAGGACAGATCACGAGGCTACACCTTC.